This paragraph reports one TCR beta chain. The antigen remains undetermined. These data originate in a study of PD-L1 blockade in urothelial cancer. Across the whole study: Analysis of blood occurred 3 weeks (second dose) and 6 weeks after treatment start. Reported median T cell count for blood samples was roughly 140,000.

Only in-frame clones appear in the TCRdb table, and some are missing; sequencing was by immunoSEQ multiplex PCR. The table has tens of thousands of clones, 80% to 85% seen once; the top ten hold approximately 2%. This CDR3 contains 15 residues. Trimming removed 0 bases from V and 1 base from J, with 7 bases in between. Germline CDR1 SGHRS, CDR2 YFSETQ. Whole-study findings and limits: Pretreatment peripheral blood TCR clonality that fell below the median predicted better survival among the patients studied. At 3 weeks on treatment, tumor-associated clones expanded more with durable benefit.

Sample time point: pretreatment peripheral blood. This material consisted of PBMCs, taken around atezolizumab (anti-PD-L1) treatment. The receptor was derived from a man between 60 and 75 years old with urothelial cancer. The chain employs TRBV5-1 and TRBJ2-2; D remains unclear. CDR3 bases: TGCGCCAGCAGCTTGGTGCGACAGAACACCGGGGAGCTGTTTTTT. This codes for CASSLVRQNTGELFF.